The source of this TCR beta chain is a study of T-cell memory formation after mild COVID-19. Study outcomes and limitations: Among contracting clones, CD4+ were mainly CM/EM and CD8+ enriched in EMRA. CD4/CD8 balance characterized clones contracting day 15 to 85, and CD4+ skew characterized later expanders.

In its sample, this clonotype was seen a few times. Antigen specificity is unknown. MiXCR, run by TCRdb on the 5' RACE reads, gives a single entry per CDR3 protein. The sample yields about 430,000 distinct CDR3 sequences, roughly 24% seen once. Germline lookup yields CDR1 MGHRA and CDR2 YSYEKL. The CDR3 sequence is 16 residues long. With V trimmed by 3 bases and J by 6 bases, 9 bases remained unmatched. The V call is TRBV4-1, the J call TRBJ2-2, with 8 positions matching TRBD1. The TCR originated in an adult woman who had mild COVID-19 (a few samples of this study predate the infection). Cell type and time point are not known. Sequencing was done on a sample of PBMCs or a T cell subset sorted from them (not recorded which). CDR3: CASSHPARGQAGELFF. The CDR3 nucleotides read TGCGCCAGCAGCCACCCCGCCAGGGGGCAGGCCGGGGAGCTGTTTTTT.